Reported below is one T cell receptor (beta chain). Its cognate antigen has yet to be identified. Base qualities are not recorded, but no much larger clone differs from it by a single base. This sample stems from a study of control samples from healthy donors and cancer patients (dated by TCRdb to the early 2020s). Via the germline V gene, CDR1 is SGHNT and CDR2 YENEEA. The cysteine opens and the phenylalanine closes a CDR3 of 15 amino acids. Just the 45-base CDR3 DNA is kept, in frame starting at base 1. At the junction V is shortened by 6 bases and J by 5 bases; bases outside the gene matches: 9. The library relied on the immunoSEQ multiplex PCR assay. Entries here come from immuneACCESS through TCRdb and include only in-frame sequences with V and J called. Some clones fail to appear in such tables; in the studies checked, an unresolved V gene covers under half of the shortfall, and the cause of the remainder is unknown. Within this sample are around 50,000 clones, with roughly 90% of them counted one time only. The ten largest clones take up around 1.5% of the sample.

The sample taken for sequencing was PBMCs. The sequence links TRBV11-3 to TRBJ1-2, with 10 bases matching TRBD1. This clonotype originated in a man between 35 and 55 years old with colorectal cancer. The CDR3 region: CASSYGQGEGYGYTF. The nucleotide sequence reads TGTGCCAGCAGTTATGGACAGGGGGAAGGTTATGGCTACACCTTC.